The entry below describes one TCR beta chain. No cognate antigen has been identified for it. No clone much larger than this one lies a single base away; base qualities are absent. Libraries were built with the immunoSEQ multiplex PCR assay. Imported from immuneACCESS, the table was reduced by TCRdb to in-frame sequences with V and J called. These copies leave out some clones; in studies compared against another copy, an unresolved V gene accounts for under half, and the cause of the remainder is not known. The sample table lists some 9,300 clones, roughly three quarters of them with a count of one. The ten largest account for roughly 21% of the sample. The germline V gene supplies CDR1 SGHTA and CDR2 FQGNSA. The CDR3 runs 17 residues from the cysteine to the phenylalanine. Just the 51-base CDR3 DNA is kept, in frame starting at base 1. Trimming removed 5 bases from V and 2 bases from J; the gene matches leave 9 bases unexplained.

The source of the sample is a study of ipilimumab plus nivolumab after autologous stem cell transplantation (dated by TCRdb to about 2021). For the study in its entirety: The median number of doses received by trial patients was roughly five for ipilimumab and fewer than 10 for nivolumab. The intent-to-treat population of the trial was made up of under 40 patients. Patients with high-risk diffuse large B cell lymphoma, mature T cell lymphoma, or multiple myeloma undergoing autologous transplant were enrolled in the trial. High-risk transplant-naive patients and patients relapsing within 3 years of a first autologous transplant were included in the myeloma cohort.

The study at large found these results: The authors stated that profiles of the T cell receptor repertoire, regulatory T cell phenotype and gut microbiota provided a biologic rationale for studying this approach further. The authors concluded that combined checkpoint inhibition appeared tolerable when used as consolidation after transplant.

Checkpoint therapy began 14 to 28 days after autologous transplant, with ipilimumab given at 1 mg/kg intravenously on day 1 of selected weeks. Nivolumab was administered at 3 mg/kg intravenously on day 1 of weeks 1, 4, 7, 10, and every two weeks through week 26. The study was a Phase Ib clinical trial testing combined checkpoint inhibition with ipilimumab and nivolumab as consolidation after autologous stem cell transplantation. The rearranged segments are TRBV7-2 and TRBJ2-7; 13 middle bases align to TRBD2. The sequence was obtained from a female donor with multiple myeloma. Material: PBMCs, obtained in a trial of ipilimumab plus nivolumab as post-transplant consolidation. The CDR3 protein: CASSPGLAGAPAYEQYF. The DNA sequence is as follows: TGTGCCAGCAGCCCAGGACTAGCGGGAGCCCCTGCCTACGAGCAGTACTTC. Outside the CDR3, residues come from the reference TRBV7-2 and TRBJ2-7 proteins, so the full variable domain is: GAGVSQSPSNKVTEKGKDVELRCDPISGHTALYWYRQSLGQGLEFLIYFQGNSAPDKSGLPSDRFSAERTGGSVSTLTIQRTQQEDSAVYLCASSPGLAGAPAYEQYFGPGTRLTVT.